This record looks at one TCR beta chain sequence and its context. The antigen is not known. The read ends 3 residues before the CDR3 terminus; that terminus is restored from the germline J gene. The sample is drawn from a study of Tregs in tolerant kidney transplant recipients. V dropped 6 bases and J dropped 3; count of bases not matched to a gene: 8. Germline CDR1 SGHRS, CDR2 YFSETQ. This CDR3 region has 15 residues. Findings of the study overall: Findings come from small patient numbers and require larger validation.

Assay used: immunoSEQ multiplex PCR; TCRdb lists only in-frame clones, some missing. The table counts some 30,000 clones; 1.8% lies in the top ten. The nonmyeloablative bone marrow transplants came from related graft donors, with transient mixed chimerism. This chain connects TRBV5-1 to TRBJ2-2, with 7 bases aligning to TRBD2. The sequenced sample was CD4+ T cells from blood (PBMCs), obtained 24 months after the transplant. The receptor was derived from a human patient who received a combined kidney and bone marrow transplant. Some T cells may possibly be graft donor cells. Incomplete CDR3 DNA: TGCGCCAGCACGGGGGGTGCGGGAGACACCGGGGAG. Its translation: CASTGGAGDTGE. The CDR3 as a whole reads CASTGGAGDTGELFF.